This is a list of T cell receptor beta chains from one sample in a study of blood T cell repertoires in COVID-19. TCRdb's copy holds only in-frame clones and misses some; the assay was immunoSEQ multiplex PCR. The repertoire consists of roughly 240,000 clones, with more than 75% occurring once and the leading ten covering less than 4%. Specimen: peripheral blood. Source of these receptors: a woman in her thirties who had recovered from COVID-19. The CDR3 runs from the conserved cysteine through the conserved F or W. Fields, in order: J gene, V gene, clone size, D gene, CDR3 protein, CDR3 DNA. The D gene is left open where the match is weak. Where a row states a size, it is once, few, many or the class of an expanded clone; other rows omit it.

TRBJ1-2,TRBV6-6,.,.,CASSPDRANYGYTF,TGTGCCAGCAGTCCTGACAGAGCTAACTATGGCTACACCTTC
TRBJ2-5,TRBV2,.,.,CASSDRRGQGETQYF,TGTGCCAGCAGTGATCGGCGGGGGCAGGGAGAGACCCAGTACTTC
TRBJ2-1,TRBV7-2,.,.,CASSLGPSSYNEQFF,TGTGCCAGCAGCTTAGGTCCGAGCTCCTACAATGAGCAGTTCTTC
TRBJ1-3,TRBV9,.,TRBD1,CASSDRENTIYF,TGTGCCAGCTCGGACAGGGAGAACACCATATATTTT
TRBJ2-7,TRBV6-5,once,TRBD1,CASSYGGQGSYEQYF,TGTGCCAGCAGTTACGGGGGACAGGGTTCCTACGAGCAGTACTTC
TRBJ1-2,TRBV5-1,.,TRBD1,CASSAPGQPYGYTF,TGCGCCAGCAGCGCCCCGGGACAGCCCTATGGCTACACCTTC
TRBJ2-3,TRBV5-4,few,.,CASSFGEKFSVDTQYF,TGTGCCAGCAGCTTTGGGGAGAAATTTAGCGTAGATACGCAGTATTTT
TRBJ1-5,TRBV10-1,once,.,CASSERGNQPQHF,TGCGCCAGCAGTGAAAGAGGAAATCAGCCCCAGCATTTT
TRBJ2-5,TRBV14,.,.,CASSQNLGGLGETQYF,TGTGCCAGCAGCCAAAACCTCGGGGGGCTGGGAGAGACCCAGTACTTC
TRBJ1-4,TRBV27,.,.,CASSRTNEKLFF,TGTGCCAGCAGTCGGACTAATGAAAAACTGTTTTTT
TRBJ1-1,TRBV12-3/TRBV12-4,.,TRBD1,CASSNHRGTEAFF,TGTGCCAGCAGTAATCACAGGGGAACTGAAGCTTTCTTT
TRBJ2-2,TRBV7-2,many,.,CASSLGHATQTGDTGELFF,TGTGCCAGCAGCTTAGGACATGCTACGCAAACGGGGGACACCGGGGAGCTGTTTTTT
TRBJ2-7,TRBV2,.,TRBD1,CASYRGSQSYEQYF,TGTGCATCCTACAGGGGGTCCCAATCCTACGAGCAGTACTTC
TRBJ2-7,TRBV3-1/TRBV3-2,once,.,CASSHGGDRSYEQYF,TGTGCCAGCAGCCATGGGGGAGACAGGTCCTACGAGCAGTACTTC
TRBJ2-7,TRBV7-9,.,.,CASSPQAREQYF,TGTGCCAGCAGCCCACAGGCGAGGGAGCAGTACTTC
TRBJ2-7,TRBV4-2,.,.,CASSRNLDSYEQYF,TGTGCCAGCAGCCGCAATCTAGACAGCTACGAGCAGTACTTC
TRBJ1-1,TRBV7-6,.,.,CASSSSGRATEAFF,TGTGCCAGCAGCTCTTCAGGGAGGGCCACTGAAGCTTTCTTT
TRBJ2-2,TRBV7-3,.,TRBD1,CASSPSGTGSTGELFF,TGTGCCAGCAGCCCATCCGGGACAGGGAGCACCGGGGAGCTGTTTTTT
TRBJ1-4,TRBV19,.,.,CASSISGGQRGEYEKLFF,TGTGCCAGTAGTATAAGTGGCGGACAGCGGGGCGAATATGAAAAACTGTTTTTT
TRBJ1-5,TRBV6-5,once,TRBD1,CASSLSRQGNQPQHF,TGTGCCAGCAGCCTAAGTCGACAGGGGAATCAGCCCCAGCATTTT
TRBJ1-1,TRBV29-1,.,TRBD1,CSVDMTGGTEAFF,TGCAGCGTTGATATGACAGGGGGCACTGAAGCTTTCTTT
TRBJ2-2,TRBV5-1,.,.,CASSLGRANTGELFF,TGCGCCAGCAGCTTGGGGAGGGCGAACACCGGGGAGCTGTTTTTT
TRBJ2-7,TRBV13,.,.,CASSSDDSQQLYF,TGTGCCAGCAGCTCAGACGACTCCCAACAACTGTACTTC
TRBJ2-1,TRBV19,.,TRBD1,CASSRGQGVGNEQFF,TGTGCCAGTAGTAGGGGACAGGGTGTGGGGAATGAGCAGTTCTTC
TRBJ1-2,TRBV13,once,TRBD1,CASSSGQNYGYTF,TGTGCCAGCAGCTCGGGACAGAACTATGGCTACACCTTC
TRBJ2-3,TRBV6-1,.,TRBD2,CASSERGSGGFTDTQYF,TGTGCCAGCAGTGAGCGGGGTAGCGGGGGGTTCACAGATACGCAGTATTTT